The following is a TCR beta chain sequence with its context. The CDR3 is 15 amino acids. Germline CDR1 LNHDA, CDR2 SQIVND (reference sequence). Trimming shortened V by 7 bases and J by 3 bases, and 16 bases separated the two germline ends. The entry originates in a study of shared clonotypes between healthy human individuals. Data came from immunoSEQ multiplex PCR; TCRdb stores just in-frame clones and leaves some out. This table holds approximately 2.5 million clones, around 90% found once. The TCR sequence derives from a man younger than 35 in good health. Sequenced input: naive CD4+ T cells sorted from blood. Noted subset: CD45RA+ positively selected. The rearrangement uses TRBV19 and TRBJ1-5; maybe TRBD1 (6 bases). The CDR3 loop is CASIPRQVTNQPQHF. CDR3 nucleotide sequence: TGTGCCAGTATCCCCCGACAGGTGACCAATCAGCCCCAGCATTTT.